The 5 T cell receptor beta chains below all came from one sample that was sequenced in a study of shared T cell receptors in the human thymus. Only in-frame clones appear in the TCRdb table, and some are missing; sequencing was by immunoSEQ multiplex PCR. This sample has 720,000 or so clones; approximately 85% occur once, and the top ten carry more than 0.01%. The data were also submitted as part of a second study, on human thymus T cells.

Sequencing input: thymocytes. The receptor set was obtained from a girl under three years old with a congenital heart defect.

The chain links TRBV27 to TRBJ1-5, with D possibly being TRBD1 (6 bases). There are 15 residues in the CDR3. V dropped 5 bases and J dropped 3 bases, with 14 bases sitting between them. Per the germline V gene, CDR1 is MNHEY and CDR2 is SMNVEV (reference sequence). This chain's CDR3 is CASSMTGRDNQPQHF. CDR3 coding DNA: TGTGCCAGCAGTATGACAGGCCGGGACAATCAGCCCCAGCATTTT.

The gene calls are TRBV19 and TRBJ2-7, with 10 bases that match TRBD1. The CDR3 runs to 14 residues. V trimming: 5 bases; J trimming: 2 bases; junction bases outside the gene matches: 3. The germline V gene has CDR1 LNHDA and CDR2 SQIVND (reference sequence). CDR3 in DNA: TGTGCCAGTAGTGACGGACAGGGGGCCTACGAGCAGTACTTC. This translates into CASSDGQGAYEQYF.

The V gene is TRBV29-1, the J gene TRBJ2-6; possibly TRBD2 for D (6 bases). Deletions cut 1 base from V and 1 base from J, with 11 bases between. CDR1 is SQVTM, CDR2 ANQGSEA, per germline. This CDR3 spans 16 amino acids. The CDR3 sequence: CSVEGGGTSGANVLTF. The CDR3 DNA is TGCAGCGTTGAAGGAGGAGGGACGTCTGGGGCCAACGTCCTGACTTTC.

This sequence joins TRBV7-2 and TRBJ1-2; a possible D gene is TRBD1 (6 bases). The CDR3 consists of 15 residues. Germline CDR1 is SGHTA and CDR2 is FQGNSA. The germline V and J ends were trimmed by 1 base and 8 bases, with 17 bases remaining between them. The CDR3 sequence: CASSLVLQGYHGYTF. The CDR3, as DNA: TGTGCCAGCAGCTTAGTACTGCAGGGGTATCACGGCTACACCTTC.

Turning to this clone: This sample includes further DNA sequences coding for the same CDR3. The chain uses TRBV5-1 and TRBJ1-1; D is perhaps TRBD1 (5 bases). This CDR3 spans 14 amino acids. Germline lookup yields CDR1 SGHRS and CDR2 YFSETQ. V shed 0 bases and J shed 2 bases, with 8 bases lying between them. The chain's CDR3 is CASSLEDRNTEAFF. The DNA of the CDR3 is TGCGCCAGCAGCTTGGAAGACAGAAACACTGAAGCTTTCTTT.